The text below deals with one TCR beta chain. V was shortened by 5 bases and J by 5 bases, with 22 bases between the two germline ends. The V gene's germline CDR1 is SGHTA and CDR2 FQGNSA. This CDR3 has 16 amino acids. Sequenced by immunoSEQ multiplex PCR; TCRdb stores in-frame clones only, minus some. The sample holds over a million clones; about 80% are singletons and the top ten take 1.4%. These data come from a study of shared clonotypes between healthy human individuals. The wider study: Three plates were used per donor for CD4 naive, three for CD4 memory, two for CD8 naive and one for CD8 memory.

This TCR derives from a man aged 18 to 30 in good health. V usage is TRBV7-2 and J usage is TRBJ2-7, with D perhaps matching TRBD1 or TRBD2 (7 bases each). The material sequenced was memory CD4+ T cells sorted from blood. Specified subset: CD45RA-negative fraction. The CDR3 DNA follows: TGTGCCAGCAGCCCAGGGGGGGGCGCGAGAGGAAACGAGCAGTACTTC. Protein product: CASSPGGGARGNEQYF.